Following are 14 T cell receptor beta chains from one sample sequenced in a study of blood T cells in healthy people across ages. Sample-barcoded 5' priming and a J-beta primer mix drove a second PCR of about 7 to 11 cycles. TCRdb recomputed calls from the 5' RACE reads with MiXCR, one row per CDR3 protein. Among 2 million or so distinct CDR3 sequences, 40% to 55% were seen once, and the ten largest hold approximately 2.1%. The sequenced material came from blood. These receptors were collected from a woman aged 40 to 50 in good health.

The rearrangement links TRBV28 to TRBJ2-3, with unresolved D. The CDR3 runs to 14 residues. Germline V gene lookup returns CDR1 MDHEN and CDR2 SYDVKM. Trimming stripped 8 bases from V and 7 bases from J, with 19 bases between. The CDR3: CASRQLGPVNTQYF. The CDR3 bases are TGTGCCAGCCGTCAGTTAGGGCCGGTTAATACGCAGTATTTT.

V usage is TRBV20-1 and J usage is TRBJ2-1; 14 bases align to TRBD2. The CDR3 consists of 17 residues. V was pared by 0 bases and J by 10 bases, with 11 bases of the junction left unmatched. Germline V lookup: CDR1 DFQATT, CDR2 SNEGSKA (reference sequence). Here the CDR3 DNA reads TGCAGTGCTAGAGATCTAAGACTAGCGGGGGGGCTCAGGGAGCAGTTCTTC. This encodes CSARDLRLAGGLREQFF.

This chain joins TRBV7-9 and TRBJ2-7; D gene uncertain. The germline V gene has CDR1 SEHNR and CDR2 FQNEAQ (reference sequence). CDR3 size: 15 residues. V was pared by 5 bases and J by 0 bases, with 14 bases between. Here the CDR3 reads CASSVSHRSSYEQYF. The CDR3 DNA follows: TGTGCCAGCAGCGTTTCGCATCGTAGCTCCTACGAGCAGTACTTC.

The CDR3 region is CSADIELARIQETQYF. The CDR3 DNA is TGCAGTGCTGATATAGAGCTAGCCAGAATCCAAGAGACCCAGTACTTC. The genes are TRBV20-1 and TRBJ2-5, with TRBD2 as a possible D gene (5 bases). The V end was cut by 5 bases, the J end by 1 base, with 20 bases between. Germline V gives CDR1 DFQATT, CDR2 SNEGSKA (reference sequence). This CDR3 comprises 16 residues.

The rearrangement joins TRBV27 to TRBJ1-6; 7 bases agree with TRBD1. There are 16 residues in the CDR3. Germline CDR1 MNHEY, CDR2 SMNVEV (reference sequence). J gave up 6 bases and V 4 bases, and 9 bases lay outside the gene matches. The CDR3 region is CASSSPQGLGNSPLHF. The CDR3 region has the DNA TGTGCCAGCAGTTCACCACAGGGGTTGGGTAATTCACCCCTCCACTTT.

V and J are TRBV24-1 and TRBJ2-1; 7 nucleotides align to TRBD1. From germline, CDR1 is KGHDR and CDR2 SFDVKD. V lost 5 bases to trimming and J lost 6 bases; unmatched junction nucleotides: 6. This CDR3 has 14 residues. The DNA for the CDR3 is TGTGCCACCAGTGTGGGACAGCCGGGCAATGAGCAGTTCTTC. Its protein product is CATSVGQPGNEQFF.

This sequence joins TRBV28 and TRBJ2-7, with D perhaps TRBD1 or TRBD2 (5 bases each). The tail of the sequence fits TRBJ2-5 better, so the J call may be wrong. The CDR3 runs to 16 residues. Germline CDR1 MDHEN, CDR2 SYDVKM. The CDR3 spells CASSPIGNQGGETQYF. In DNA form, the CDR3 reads TGTGCCAGCAGTCCGATCGGGAATCAGGGCGGAGAGACCCAGTACTTC.

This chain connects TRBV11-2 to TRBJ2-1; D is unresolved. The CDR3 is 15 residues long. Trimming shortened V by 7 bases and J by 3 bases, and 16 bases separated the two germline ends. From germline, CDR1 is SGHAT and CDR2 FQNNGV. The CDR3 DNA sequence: TGTGCCAGCACCGACCCATATGTCCTCTACAATGAGCAGTTCTTC. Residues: CASTDPYVLYNEQFF.

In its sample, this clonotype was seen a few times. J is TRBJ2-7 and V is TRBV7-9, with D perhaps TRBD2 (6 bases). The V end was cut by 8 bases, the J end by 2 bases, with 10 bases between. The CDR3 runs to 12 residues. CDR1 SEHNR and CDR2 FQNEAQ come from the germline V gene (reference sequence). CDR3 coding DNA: TGTGCCAGCGGTCCGGGGGCCTACGAGCAGTACTTC. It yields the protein CASGPGAYEQYF.

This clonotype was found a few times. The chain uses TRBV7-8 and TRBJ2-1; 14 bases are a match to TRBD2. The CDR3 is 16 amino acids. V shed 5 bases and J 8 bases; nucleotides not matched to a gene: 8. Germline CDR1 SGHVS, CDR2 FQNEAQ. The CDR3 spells CASSLRLAGGKDEQFF. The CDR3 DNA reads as TGTGCCAGCAGCCTTCGACTAGCGGGGGGGAAGGATGAGCAGTTCTTC.

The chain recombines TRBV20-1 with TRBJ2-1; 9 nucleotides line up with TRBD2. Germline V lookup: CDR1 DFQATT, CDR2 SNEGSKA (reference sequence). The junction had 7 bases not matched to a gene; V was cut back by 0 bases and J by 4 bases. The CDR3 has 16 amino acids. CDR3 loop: CSARDLGAGGYNEQFF. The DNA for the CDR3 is TGCAGTGCTAGAGATCTGGGAGCGGGGGGTTACAATGAGCAGTTCTTC.

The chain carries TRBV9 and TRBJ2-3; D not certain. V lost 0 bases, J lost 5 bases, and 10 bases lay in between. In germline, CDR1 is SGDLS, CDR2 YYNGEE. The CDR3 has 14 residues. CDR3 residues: CASSVADPIDTQYF. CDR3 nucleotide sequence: TGTGCCAGCAGCGTAGCAGACCCCATAGATACGCAGTATTTT.

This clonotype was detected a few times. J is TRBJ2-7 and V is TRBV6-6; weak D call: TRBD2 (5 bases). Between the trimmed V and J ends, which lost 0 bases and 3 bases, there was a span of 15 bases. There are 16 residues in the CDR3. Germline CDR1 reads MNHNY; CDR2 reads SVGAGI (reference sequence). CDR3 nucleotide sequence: TGTGCCAGCAGTTACTCCGCCCACGGGGAAAACTACGAGCAGTACTTC. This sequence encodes CASSYSAHGENYEQYF.

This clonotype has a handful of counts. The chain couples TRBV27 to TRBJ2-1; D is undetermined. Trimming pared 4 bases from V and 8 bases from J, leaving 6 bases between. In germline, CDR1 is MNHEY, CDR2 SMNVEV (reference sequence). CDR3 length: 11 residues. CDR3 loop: CASSWGYEQFF. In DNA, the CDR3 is TGTGCCAGCAGTTGGGGTTATGAGCAGTTCTTC.